This T cell receptor beta chain was obtained from a study of blood T cell repertoires in COVID-19. At the level of the study: T cells, B-cell-depleted T cells, or PBMCs supplied cDNA or gDNA.

Authors' analysis steps: By means of reference gene primer amplification, nucleated cell counts were estimated. Method: immunoSEQ multiplex PCR; TCRdb's copy keeps in-frame clones and lacks some. V and J calls and clone size are as listed in that table; D and trimming were resolved from the DNA. The sample records tens of thousands of clones, 80% to 90% being singletons. The CDR3 is made up of 14 amino acids. Trimming shortened V by 5 bases and J by 4 bases, and 12 bases separated the two germline ends. CDR1 is SNHLY and CDR2 is FYNNEI in the germline V gene. The clonotype originates from a human donor in a cohort sampled during active COVID-19. The source material was peripheral blood. This chain joins TRBV2 and TRBJ1-3, with D perhaps TRBD1 (5 bases). The CDR3 is CASSQLGQGNTIYF. DNA for the CDR3: TGTGCCAGCAGTCAACTGGGGCAAGGAAACACCATATATTTT.